The rows below give T cell receptor beta chains drawn from one sample of a study of HIV-infected patients and healthy controls. TCRdb used MiXCR to reprocess the 5' RACE reads, holding one entry per CDR3 protein. The sample includes 55,000 to 70,000 distinct CDR3 sequences, under 25% of them seen just once. Input material: CD4+ T cells from blood. Receptors originate from a human donor in good health. The CDR3 runs from the conserved cysteine through the conserved F or W. A D gene is named only where the DNA matches it firmly. Size values are once, few and many counts, or a class for expanded clones, and some rows have none.

TRBV6-5	-	-	TRBJ1-3	16	CASSYGGLLSGNTIYF	TGTGCCAGCAGTTACGGCGGTTTACTCTCTGGAAACACCATATATTTT
TRBV6-5	-	-	TRBJ1-1	15	CASSYAAGRATEAFF	TGTGCCAGCAGTTACGCGGCAGGGAGGGCCACTGAAGCTTTCTTT
TRBV6-5	few	-	TRBJ2-5	13	CASSQGFQRTQYF	TGTGCCAGCAGCCAGGGATTCCAACGGACCCAGTACTTC
TRBV5-1	-	TRBD1	TRBJ1-3	16	CASSMTGTATGNTIYF	TGCGCCAGCAGCATGACCGGGACAGCGACTGGAAACACCATATATTTT
TRBV6-5	-	TRBD1	TRBJ1-1	12	CASTDGQGKAFF	TGTGCCAGCACCGATGGACAGGGTAAAGCTTTCTTT
TRBV20-1	many	TRBD2	TRBJ2-2	13	CSAPAGGTGELFF	TGCAGCGCCCCCGCGGGAGGTACCGGGGAGCTGTTTTTT
TRBV7-2	many	TRBD1	TRBJ1-2	14	CASSKEPGQYGYTF	TGTGCCAGCAGCAAAGAGCCGGGACAGTATGGCTACACCTTC
TRBV20-1	-	TRBD1	TRBJ1-6	14	CSAQGTGNNSPLHF	TGCAGTGCCCAGGGGACAGGGAATAATTCACCCCTCCACTTT
TRBV12-3/TRBV12-4	-	TRBD1	TRBJ1-4	16	CASSLSQGATNEKLFF	TGTGCCAGCAGTTTGAGTCAGGGGGCAACTAATGAAAAACTGTTTTTT
TRBV3-1	many	-	TRBJ1-2	13	CASSQDRNYGYTF	TGTGCCAGCAGCCAAGACAGGAACTATGGCTACACCTTC
TRBV7-2	many	TRBD1	TRBJ2-3	14	CASSPGQGSDTQYF	TGTGCCAGCAGCCCCGGACAGGGTTCAGATACGCAGTATTTT
TRBV6-5	-	TRBD1	TRBJ2-1	14	CAAHRDRLYNEQFF	TGTGCCGCACACCGGGACAGACTCTACAATGAGCAGTTCTTC
TRBV12-3/TRBV12-4	many	-	TRBJ2-1	12	CASSFGENEQFF	TGTGCCAGCAGTTTTGGAGAAAATGAGCAGTTCTTC
TRBV10-3	-	-	TRBJ1-4	15	CAISGGARSNEKLFF	TGTGCCATCAGTGGGGGTGCAAGGTCAAATGAAAAACTGTTTTTT
TRBV12-3/TRBV12-4	many	TRBD1	TRBJ1-2	15	CASSSNRQGHYGYTF	TGTGCCAGCAGTTCAAATCGACAGGGCCACTATGGCTACACCTTC
TRBV3-1	once	-	TRBJ2-5	14	CASSQARPEETQYF	TGTGCCAGCAGCCAAGCTCGTCCGGAAGAGACCCAGTACTTC
TRBV12-3/TRBV12-4	-	-	TRBJ1-3	15	CASSIDGVSGNTIYF	TGTGCCAGCAGTATCGACGGAGTCTCTGGAAACACCATATATTTT
TRBV5-1	few	TRBD2	TRBJ2-7	14	CASRTLAGPYEQYF	TGCGCCAGCAGGACACTAGCGGGACCCTACGAGCAGTACTTC
TRBV7-8	many	-	TRBJ2-5	14	CASSSYDRKETQYF	TGTGCCAGCAGCTCCTACGACAGGAAAGAGACCCAGTACTTC
TRBV20-1	many	TRBD1	TRBJ2-1	14	CSARVQGARNEQFF	TGCAGTGCTAGAGTACAGGGGGCGCGCAATGAGCAGTTCTTC
TRBV20-1	many	TRBD1	TRBJ1-6	16	CSARAYDRGNNSPLHF	TGCAGTGCTAGAGCCTACGACAGGGGGAACAATTCACCCCTCCACTTT
TRBV10-3	many	TRBD2	TRBJ2-1	15	CATWTSGGSYNEQFF	TGTGCCACCTGGACTAGCGGAGGCTCCTACAATGAGCAGTTCTTC
TRBV6-5	-	-	TRBJ1-2	12	CASSPGQFDYTF	TGTGCCAGCAGCCCTGGCCAGTTCGACTACACCTTC
TRBV6-2/TRBV6-3	many	TRBD1	TRBJ1-1	14	CASTMGQASTEAFF	TGTGCCAGCACTATGGGACAGGCCAGCACTGAAGCTTTCTTT
TRBV7-9	many	-	TRBJ2-1	14	CASSLLTLYNEQFF	TGTGCCAGCAGCTTATTGACCCTTTACAATGAGCAGTTCTTC
TRBV5-1	few	-	TRBJ1-1	14	CASSLTPTEREAFF	TGCGCCAGCAGCTTGACGCCGACAGAGCGGGAAGCTTTCTTT
TRBV11-2	few	-	TRBJ2-1	14	CASSRDNSYNEQFF	TGTGCCAGCTCTAGGGACAACTCCTACAATGAGCAGTTCTTC
TRBV29-1	few	TRBD1	TRBJ1-1	12	CSAIQGLVEAFF	TGCAGCGCAATACAGGGGTTAGTTGAAGCTTTCTTT
TRBV14	few	TRBD2	TRBJ2-1	21	CASSQDPLLTSGGASYNEQFF	TGTGCCAGCAGCCAAGACCCCCTTTTGACTAGCGGGGGAGCTTCCTACAATGAGCAGTTCTTC
TRBV25-1	-	TRBD1	TRBJ2-7	13	CASSGGQAYEQYF	TGTGCCAGCAGTGGAGGACAGGCCTACGAGCAGTACTTC
TRBV14	many	-	TRBJ2-3	13	CASSQDTDTTQYF	TGTGCCAGCAGCCAAGACACTGATACTACGCAGTATTTT
TRBV5-1	-	-	TRBJ2-2	15	CASSLGQPNTGELFF	TGCGCCAGCAGCTTGGGGCAGCCGAACACCGGGGAGCTGTTTTTT
TRBV2	-	TRBD1	TRBJ2-7	15	CASRTSPTGGHEQYF	TGTGCCAGCAGGACGAGCCCGACAGGGGGCCACGAGCAGTACTTC
TRBV6-2/TRBV6-3	few	TRBD1	TRBJ1-5	15	CASSYLGRGREPQHF	TGTGCCAGCAGTTACCTGGGCAGGGGGCGTGAGCCCCAGCATTTT
TRBV20-1	many	-	TRBJ2-1	14	CSAYDRISYNEQFF	TGCAGTGCTTATGACAGAATTTCCTACAATGAGCAGTTCTTC
TRBV11-2	-	-	TRBJ2-7	17	CASSLAGLAGRSYEQYF	TGTGCCAGCAGCTTAGCGGGCCTGGCGGGGAGATCCTACGAGCAGTACTTC
TRBV5-6	-	-	TRBJ2-1	14	CASSLLATGNEQFF	TGTGCCAGCAGCCTACTAGCAACGGGCAATGAGCAGTTCTTC
TRBV14	-	-	TRBJ2-7	12	CASSQVRREQYF	TGTGCCAGCAGCCAAGTCAGGCGTGAGCAGTACTTC
TRBV7-2	-	-	TRBJ1-2	12	CASSLATYGYTF	TGTGCCAGCAGCTTAGCCACCTATGGCTACACCTTC
TRBV11-2	many	-	TRBJ1-5	13	CASSLEVEQPQHF	TGTGCCAGCAGCTTAGAGGTAGAACAGCCCCAGCATTTT
TRBV9	few	-	TRBJ2-2	13	CASSLESTGELFF	TGTGCCAGCAGCCTAGAGAGCACCGGGGAGCTGTTTTTT
TRBV18	-	TRBD2	TRBJ2-3	18	CASSNSPYGGRDTDTQYF	TGTGCCAGCTCTAACTCCCCCTACGGCGGGAGGGACACAGATACGCAGTATTTT